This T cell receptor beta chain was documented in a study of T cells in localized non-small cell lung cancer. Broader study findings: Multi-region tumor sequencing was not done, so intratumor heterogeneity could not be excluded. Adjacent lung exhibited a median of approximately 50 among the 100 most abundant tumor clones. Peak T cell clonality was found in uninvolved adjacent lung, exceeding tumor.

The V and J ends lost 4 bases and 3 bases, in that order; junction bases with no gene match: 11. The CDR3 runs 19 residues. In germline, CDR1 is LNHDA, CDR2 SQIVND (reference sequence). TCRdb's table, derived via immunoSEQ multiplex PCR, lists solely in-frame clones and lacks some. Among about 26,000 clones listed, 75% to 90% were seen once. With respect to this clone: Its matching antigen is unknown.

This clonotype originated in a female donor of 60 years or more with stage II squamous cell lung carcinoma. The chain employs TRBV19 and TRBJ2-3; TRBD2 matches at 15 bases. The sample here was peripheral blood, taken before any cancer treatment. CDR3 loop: CASSRGLAGGLSRTDTQYF. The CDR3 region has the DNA TGTGCCAGTAGTAGGGGACTAGCGGGAGGTCTTAGTCGTACAGATACGCAGTATTTT.